This T cell receptor beta chain was documented in a study of T cells in Graves' hyperthyroidism and ophthalmopathy. Regions amplified from RNA transcripts were the TCR beta CDR3 regions. A first-round RT-PCR of the TCR CDR3 used the HTBI primer set. MiXCR, run by TCRdb on the multiplex PCR reads, gives a single entry per CDR3 protein. The sample lists 360,000 or so distinct CDR3 sequences, under 20% seen once, with approximately 4% in the top ten. The PBMCs were sourced from fresh peripheral blood (about 10 ml). As to this clonotype: The antigen remains unidentified.

Between the trimmed V and J ends, which lost 6 bases and 0 bases, there was a span of 15 bases. Germline CDR1 DFQATT, CDR2 SNEGSKA (reference sequence). CDR3 length: 14 amino acids. Study results and caveats: In the analysis, a 13 V-J model separated ophthalmopathy from stable hyperthyroidism. Most expanded thyroid clonotypes above 0.001 recurred in blood.

The rearrangement links TRBV20-1 to TRBJ2-7; TRBD1 or TRBD2 may be the D gene (6 bases each). This TCR derives from a woman aged 18-30 years with Graves' hyperthyroidism. Sample: blood. The CDR3 DNA is TGCAGTGCGGAGGGGGTCGGGGGCTCCTACGAGCAGTACTTC. Its protein product is CSAEGVGGSYEQYF.